Shown below are 8 T cell receptor beta chains from a single sample sequenced in a study of T cell responses to AZD1222 COVID-19 vaccine. The protocol was immunoSEQ multiplex PCR, while the TCRdb copy is restricted to in-frame clones and leaves out a portion. This table has roughly 70,000 clones, 75% to 85% appearing once. This material consisted of peripheral blood, taken on day 0 of MenACWY control vaccination. These receptors all come from an adult in good health.

The rearrangement links TRBV5-5 to TRBJ1-1; D might be TRBD1 (5 bases). Deletions cut 4 bases from V and 6 bases from J, with 22 bases between. Germline assignment: CDR1 SGHKS and CDR2 YYEKEE (reference sequence). CDR3 size: 16 residues. CDR3 sequence: CASSPISGHISAEAFF. DNA for the CDR3: TGTGCCAGCAGCCCAATTTCAGGACACATAAGCGCTGAAGCTTTCTTT.

The chain uses TRBV6-5 and TRBJ2-7, with D possibly matching TRBD1 (6 bases). Germline-derived CDR1 and CDR2 are MNHEY and SVGAGI. The CDR3 runs 13 residues. Trimming removed 6 bases at V and 2 bases at J, with 11 bases between. This CDR3 reads CASRKQGTYEQYF. CDR3 DNA sequence: TGTGCCAGCAGGAAACAGGGAACCTACGAGCAGTACTTC.

In this sample, this clone turned up once. V gene TRBV6-6 combines with J gene TRBJ2-1, with 9 bases fitting TRBD2. The CDR3 extends over 16 amino acids. Losses at the gene ends were 5 bases for V and 6 bases for J; bases not matched to a gene: 11. The germline CDR1 and CDR2 sequences are MNHNY and SVGAGI (reference sequence). The CDR3, as DNA: TGTGCCAGCAGTGCCCCAAGCGGGAGGCCAGCCAATGAGCAGTTCTTC. It translates to CASSAPSGRPANEQFF.

The chain couples TRBV18 to TRBJ1-1, with D perhaps matching TRBD1 (6 bases). Germline values: CDR1 KGHSH, CDR2 LQKENI. CDR3 length: 17 amino acids. V was clipped by 3 bases and J by 4 bases, with 21 bases between them. The CDR3: CASSPRPGVGFGTEAFF. CDR3 nucleotide sequence: TGTGCCAGCTCACCCCGGCCAGGGGTGGGATTCGGCACTGAAGCTTTCTTT.

The chain recombines TRBV7-9 with TRBJ1-3; D may be TRBD1 (5 bases). The CDR3 spans 14 residues. The germline V gene has CDR1 SEHNR and CDR2 FQNEAQ (reference sequence). Trimming removed 7 bases at V and 0 bases at J, with 10 bases between. The CDR3 DNA sequence: TGTGCCAGCAACACAGGCAACTCTGGAAACACCATATATTTT. This sequence encodes CASNTGNSGNTIYF. Full variable domain (missing parts from reference TRBV7-9 and TRBJ1-3): DTGVSQNPRHKITKRGQNVTFRCDPISEHNRLYWYRQTLGQGPEFLTYFQNEAQLEKSRLLSDRFSAERPKGSFSTLEIQRTEQGDSAMYLCASNTGNSGNTIYFGEGSWLTVV.

The genes are TRBV7-9 and TRBJ2-5; D is possibly TRBD2 (5 bases). The germline V and J ends were trimmed by 2 bases and 5 bases, with 18 bases remaining between them. Germline V lookup: CDR1 SEHNR, CDR2 FQNEAQ (reference sequence). This CDR3 spans 16 amino acids. The CDR3 nucleotides are TGTGCCAGCAGCTTAAAAAGAGGAGTCGGGAAGGAGACCCAGTACTTC. Translating gives CASSLKRGVGKETQYF. Full variable domain (remainder filled in from reference TRBV7-9 and TRBJ2-5): DTGVSQNPRHKITKRGQNVTFRCDPISEHNRLYWYRQTLGQGPEFLTYFQNEAQLEKSRLLSDRFSAERPKGSFSTLEIQRTEQGDSAMYLCASSLKRGVGKETQYFGPGTRLLVL.

This clone was counted only a few times. The chain joins TRBV9 to TRBJ1-6, with 7 bases identical to TRBD1. The CDR3 is 14 residues long. Germline V gene lookup returns CDR1 SGDLS and CDR2 YYNGEE. After removal of 3 bases from V and 5 bases from J, the junction contained 2 bases not matched to a gene. CDR3 residues: CASSEGTDNSPLHF. In DNA, the CDR3 is TGTGCCAGCAGCGAGGGGACAGATAATTCACCCCTCCACTTT.

The V and J genes are TRBV7-9 and TRBJ1-2, with D possibly matching TRBD1 (6 bases). V was shortened by 6 bases and J by 1 base, with 21 bases between the two germline ends. There are 17 residues in the CDR3. Germline CDR1 is SEHNR and CDR2 is FQNEAQ (reference sequence). CDR3 DNA sequence: TGTGCCAGCAGTCTTACTGACAGGAGGAGCGTTAACTATGGCTACACCTTC. This gives the protein CASSLTDRRSVNYGYTF. The full variable domain, rest sourced from reference TRBV7-9 and TRBJ1-2, is DTGVSQNPRHKITKRGQNVTFRCDPISEHNRLYWYRQTLGQGPEFLTYFQNEAQLEKSRLLSDRFSAERPKGSFSTLEIQRTEQGDSAMYLCASSLTDRRSVNYGYTFGSGTRLTVV.